This T cell receptor beta chain was identified in a study of CD8+ T cells in alopecia areata. Turning to the study itself: The drug, oral tofacitinib, was given to treated patients at 5 to 10 mg twice daily. Tofacitinib therapy took 6 to 18 months; 6 months off drug came after.

RNA extraction and reverse transcription yielded cDNA as sequencing template. Clones were read by immunoSEQ multiplex PCR, and TCRdb kept only the in-frame ones, dropping some. There are about 150,000 clones in the sample; approximately 53% occur only once, and just under 20% lies in the top ten. V lost 3 bases and J 4 bases, leaving 6 bases between the germline ends. Germline CDR1 and CDR2: MDHEN and SYDVKM. The CDR3 consists of 12 residues. Samples from alopecia areata patients were lesional scalp punch biopsies and peripheral blood. PBMCs provided sorted CD4+ and CD8+ T cells. The receptor was derived from a human donor with alopecia areata. The source was CD8+ T cells sorted from blood, collected at week 0. The chain has TRBV28 and TRBJ1-1; D unclear. CDR3 sequence reads: CASSLSRTEAFF. The CDR3 bases are TGTGCCAGCAGTTTGTCCCGCACTGAAGCTTTCTTT.